The clone carrying this T cell receptor beta chain has only one observation. The V gene lost 5 bases and the J gene lost 3 bases, with 8 bases spanning the gap. The CDR3 totals 12 residues. CDR1 is LNHDA and CDR2 is SQIVND in the germline V gene (reference sequence). It was RNA transcripts that yielded the amplified TCR beta CDR3 regions. Using the HTBI primer set, a first-round RT-PCR was run on the TCR CDR3. TCRdb fed the multiplex PCR reads into MiXCR, producing one record per CDR3 protein. The table lists 500,000 to 600,000 distinct CDR3 sequences, 46% of them singletons. The sample is drawn from a study of T cells in Graves' hyperthyroidism and ophthalmopathy.

The chain has TRBV19 and TRBJ2-7, with a tentative D call TRBD1 (5 bases). This TCR derives from an adult woman with Graves' disease, either hyperthyroidism or ophthalmopathy (not recorded which). The sequenced material came from peripheral blood or thyroid tissue (not recorded which). CDR3 loop: CASSSGYYEQYF. Here the CDR3 DNA reads TGTGCCAGTAGTTCAGGGTACTACGAGCAGTACTTC.